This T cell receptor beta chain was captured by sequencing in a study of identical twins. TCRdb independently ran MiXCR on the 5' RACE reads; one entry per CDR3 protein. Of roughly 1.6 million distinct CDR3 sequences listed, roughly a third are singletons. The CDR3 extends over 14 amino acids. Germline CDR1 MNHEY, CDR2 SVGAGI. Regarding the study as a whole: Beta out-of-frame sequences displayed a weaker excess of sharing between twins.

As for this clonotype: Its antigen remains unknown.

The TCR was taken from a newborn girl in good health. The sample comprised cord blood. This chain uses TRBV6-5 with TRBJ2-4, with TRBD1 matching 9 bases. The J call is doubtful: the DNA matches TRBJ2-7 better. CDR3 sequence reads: CASSHRGLNYEQYF. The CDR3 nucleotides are TGTGCCAGCAGCCACAGGGGGCTCAACTACGAGCAGTACTTC.